This TCR beta chain comes out of a study of blood T cell repertoires in COVID-19 (dated by TCRdb to 2019 to 2021). Describing the broader study: The collaborator samples originated in the United States, Italy and Spain and spanned the acute and convalescent phases of COVID-19. The prospective study material was composed of cDNA or gDNA derived from T cells, B-cell-depleted T cells, or PBMCs. Deeply sampled blood TCRbeta repertoires from subjects exposed to, actively infected with, or recovered from COVID-19 were included in the dataset. The repertoires were made available in a free public database intended to serve as a resource for research on the immune response to SARS-CoV-2. The samples were drawn from the first 160 participants of the ongoing ImmuneRACE study and from over a thousand subjects provided by 6 global collaborators. Sample metadata almost always included a de-identified subject ID, COVID-19 status, age in years and sex. Where HLA class I and class II types were available, the types were taken from metadata supplied by the sample provider, not from assay-based typing. Here is what the overall study found, with its caveats: How much clinical and demographic metadata was included differed by source and by participant, and the metadata was provided uncurated.

TCRbeta CDR3 regions were amplified from genomic DNA using the immunoSEQ Assay, a bias-controlled multiplex PCR. Under the source paper's analysis protocol: Nucleated cell counts per sample were estimated from amplification of reference gene primers within the assay. To quantify the absolute abundance of each unique TCRbeta CDR3 rearrangement, sequence reads were collapsed and filtered. Productive Simpson clonality was computed per sample as the square root of Simpson's diversity index over productive rearrangements. TCRdb obtained this table from immuneACCESS and retained in-frame rearrangements with V and J assigned. These tables miss some clones; where compared with another copy, unresolved V genes account for less than half of the shortfall, and the remainder is unexplained. V, J and clone size were drawn from that table, and D and trimming were deduced from the DNA. This sample holds 110,000 to 150,000 clones; about 80% were observed only once. The ten most abundant clones make up around 6% of the sample.

Participants in the prospective study were aged 18 to 89 years, lived in 20 to 30 United States geographic areas, and enrolled through a virtual design. To assign participants to cohorts, the prospective study relied on clinical history that participants themselves reported in a screening survey and a study questionnaire. ImmuneRACE Cohort 3 recovered participants were defined by two consecutive negative NP/OP PCR tests, healthcare professional clearance, or symptom resolution. In the prospective study, whole blood, serum and a nasopharyngeal or oropharyngeal swab were collected from each participant by mobile phlebotomists. Over an approximately 2-month period, participants in the prospective study had the option of providing additional blood draws and questionnaires. Prospective study blood samples were shipped either frozen or at room temperature before DNA extraction. Measured from the cysteine to the phenylalanine, the CDR3 is 11 residues long. The DNA shown is the 33-base CDR3, in frame from base 1. The V end gives up 5 bases and the J end 7 bases, leaving 4 bases in the junction not matched to a gene. In the germline V gene (reference sequence), CDR1 corresponds to DFQATT and CDR2 to SNEGSKA.

This clone appeared a single time. Its cognate antigen has yet to be identified. One base away there is no much larger clone; base qualities are not given. This TCR came from a woman aged 45-60 years who had recovered from COVID-19. Specimen: PBMCs or T cells enriched from blood (not recorded which). The V gene is TRBV20-1 and the J gene is TRBJ1-2, and 7 junction bases match TRBD1. For the CDR3, the sequence is CSAQGGSGYTF. The DNA sequence reads TGCAGTGCTCAGGGGGGTTCTGGCTACACCTTC.